This note documents a single T cell receptor (beta chain) sequence. This CDR3 is built from 15 residues. Trimming took 0 bases from V and 6 from J, leaving 13 bases between them. Germline CDR1 SGHRS, CDR2 YFSETQ. Here immunoSEQ multiplex PCR was the method, and the copy in TCRdb shows in-frame clones only, minus some. The table includes about 180,000 clones, about 90% detected once. This entry is derived from a study of control samples from healthy donors and cancer patients. The receptor comes from a woman aged 45-65 years in good health. V and J are TRBV5-1 and TRBJ2-1, with D tentatively TRBD2 (5 bases). Source material: blood. CDR3 coding DNA: TGCGCCAGCAGCTTGGATGTTGCTAGCAGCAATGAGCAGTTCTTC. This codes for CASSLDVASSNEQFF.